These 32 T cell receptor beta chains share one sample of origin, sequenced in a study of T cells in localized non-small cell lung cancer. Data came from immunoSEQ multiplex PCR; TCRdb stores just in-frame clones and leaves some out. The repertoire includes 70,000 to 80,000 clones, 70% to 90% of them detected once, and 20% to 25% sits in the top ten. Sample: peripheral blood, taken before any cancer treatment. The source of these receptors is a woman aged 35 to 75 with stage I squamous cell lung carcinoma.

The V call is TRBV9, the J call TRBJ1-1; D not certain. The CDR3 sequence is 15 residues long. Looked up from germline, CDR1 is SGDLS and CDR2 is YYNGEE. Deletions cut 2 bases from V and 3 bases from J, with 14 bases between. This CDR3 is CASSVEGGSYTEAFF. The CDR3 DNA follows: TGTGCCAGCAGCGTTGAAGGAGGCAGTTACACTGAAGCTTTCTTT. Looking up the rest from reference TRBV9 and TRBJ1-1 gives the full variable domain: DSGVTQTPKHLITATGQRVTLRCSPRSGDLSVYWYQQSLDQGLQFLIQYYNGEERAKGNILERFSAQQFPDLHSELNLSSLELGDSALYFCASSVEGGSYTEAFFGQGTRLTVV.

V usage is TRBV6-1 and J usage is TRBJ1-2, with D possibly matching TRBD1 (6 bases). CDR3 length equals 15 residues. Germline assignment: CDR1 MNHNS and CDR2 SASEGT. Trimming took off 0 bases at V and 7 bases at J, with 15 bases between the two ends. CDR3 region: CASSEAQRGAGGYTF. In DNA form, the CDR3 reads TGTGCCAGCAGTGAAGCGCAACGGGGGGCAGGTGGCTACACCTTC.

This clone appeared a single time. The CDR3 nucleotides are TGTGCCAGCAGTTACTCGGGCCGCGCTCAAGAGACCCAGTACTTC. This codes for CASSYSGRAQETQYF. This chain uses TRBV6-5 with TRBJ2-5; D uncertain. This CDR3 is built from 15 residues. Germline V CDR1 and CDR2: MNHEY, SVGAGI. V lost 0 bases and J 2 bases, leaving 10 bases between the germline ends.

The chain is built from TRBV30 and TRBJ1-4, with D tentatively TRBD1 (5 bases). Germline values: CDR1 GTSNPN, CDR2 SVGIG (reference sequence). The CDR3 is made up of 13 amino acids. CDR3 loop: CALTGMSNEKLFF. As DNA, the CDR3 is TGTGCTTTAACAGGCATGTCTAATGAAAAACTGTTTTTT. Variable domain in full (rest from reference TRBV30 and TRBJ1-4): SQTIHQWPATLVQPVGSPLSLECTVEGTSNPNLYWYRQAAGRGLQLLFYSVGIGQISSEVPQNLSASRPQDRQFILSSKKLLLSDSGFYLCALTGMSNEKLFFGSGTQLSVL.

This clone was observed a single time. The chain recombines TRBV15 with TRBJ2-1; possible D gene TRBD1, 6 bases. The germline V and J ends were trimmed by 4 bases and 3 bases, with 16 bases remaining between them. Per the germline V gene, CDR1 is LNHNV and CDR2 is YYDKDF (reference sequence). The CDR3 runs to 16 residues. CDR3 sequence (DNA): TGTGCCACCAGCAAGGGGGAGCTCACGTACTACAATGAGCAGTTCTTC. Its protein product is CATSKGELTYYNEQFF.

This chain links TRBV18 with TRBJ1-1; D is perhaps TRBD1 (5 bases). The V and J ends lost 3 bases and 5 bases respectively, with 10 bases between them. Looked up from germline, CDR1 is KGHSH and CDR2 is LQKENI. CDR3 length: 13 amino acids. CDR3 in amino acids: CASSPGGLTEAFF. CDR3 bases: TGTGCCAGCTCACCCGGGGGGTTGACTGAAGCTTTCTTT.

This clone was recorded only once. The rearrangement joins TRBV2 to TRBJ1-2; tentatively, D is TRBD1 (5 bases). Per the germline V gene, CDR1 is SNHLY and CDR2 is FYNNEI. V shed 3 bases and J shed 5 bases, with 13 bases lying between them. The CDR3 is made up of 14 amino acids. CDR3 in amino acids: CASSDQGLGYGYTF. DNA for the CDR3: TGTGCCAGCAGTGACCAGGGTCTAGGATATGGCTACACCTTC.

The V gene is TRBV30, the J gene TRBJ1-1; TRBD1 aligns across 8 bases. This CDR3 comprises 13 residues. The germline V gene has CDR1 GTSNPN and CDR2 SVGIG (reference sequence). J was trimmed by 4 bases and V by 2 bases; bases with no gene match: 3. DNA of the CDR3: TGTGCCTGGAGTTTCGACAGGGGCACTGAAGCTTTCTTT. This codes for CAWSFDRGTEAFF.

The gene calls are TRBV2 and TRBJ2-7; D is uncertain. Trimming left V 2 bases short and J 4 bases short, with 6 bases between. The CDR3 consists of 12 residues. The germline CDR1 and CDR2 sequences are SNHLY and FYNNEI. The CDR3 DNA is TGTGCCAGCAGTGAAAAGGGTTACGAGCAGTACTTC. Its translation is CASSEKGYEQYF.

In DNA form, the CDR3 reads TGCGCCAGCAGCTTGTCAACGGGGCTTTACAATGAGCAGTTCTTC. It codes for CASSLSTGLYNEQFF. This chain joins TRBV5-1 and TRBJ2-1; either TRBD1 or TRBD2 may fit D (5 bases each). Germline CDR1 and CDR2: SGHRS and YFSETQ. V lost 1 base and J lost 4, with 12 bases in between. The CDR3 consists of 15 residues.

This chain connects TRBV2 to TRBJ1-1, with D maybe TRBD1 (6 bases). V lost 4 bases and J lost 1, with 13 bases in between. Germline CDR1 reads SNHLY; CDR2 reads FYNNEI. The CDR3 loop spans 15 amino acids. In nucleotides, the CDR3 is TGTGCCAGCAGTGTACCAGGGGCTAAGAACACTGAAGCTTTCTTT. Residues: CASSVPGAKNTEAFF. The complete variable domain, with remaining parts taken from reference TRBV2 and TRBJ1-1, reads EPEVTQTPSHQVTQMGQEVILRCVPISNHLYFYWYRQILGQKVEFLVSFYNNEISEKSEIFDDQFSVERPDGSNFTLKIRSTKLEDSAMYFCASSVPGAKNTEAFFGQGTRLTVV.

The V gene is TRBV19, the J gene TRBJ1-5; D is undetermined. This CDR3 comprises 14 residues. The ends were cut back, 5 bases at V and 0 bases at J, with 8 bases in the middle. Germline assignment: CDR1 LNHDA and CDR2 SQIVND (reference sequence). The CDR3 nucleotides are TGTGCCAGTAGTCGGGAAAATAGCAATCAGCCCCAGCATTTT. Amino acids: CASSRENSNQPQHF.

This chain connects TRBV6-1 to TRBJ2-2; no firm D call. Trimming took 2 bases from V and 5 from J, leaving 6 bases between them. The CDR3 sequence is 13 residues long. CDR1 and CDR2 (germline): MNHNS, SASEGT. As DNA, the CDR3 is TGTGCCAGCAGTGAATTACTAACCGGGGAGCTGTTTTTT. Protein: CASSELLTGELFF.

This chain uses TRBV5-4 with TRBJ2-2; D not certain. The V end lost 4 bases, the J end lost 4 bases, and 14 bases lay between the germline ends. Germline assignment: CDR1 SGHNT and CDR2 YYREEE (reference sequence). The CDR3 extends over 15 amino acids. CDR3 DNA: TGTGCCAGCAGCGCGGACGCGTCGGGCACCGGGGAGCTGTTTTTT. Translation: CASSADASGTGELFF.

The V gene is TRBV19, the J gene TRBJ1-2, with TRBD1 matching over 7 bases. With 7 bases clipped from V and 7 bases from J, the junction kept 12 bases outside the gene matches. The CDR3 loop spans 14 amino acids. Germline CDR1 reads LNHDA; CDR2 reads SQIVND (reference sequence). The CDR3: CASTPGGGLFGYTF. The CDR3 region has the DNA TGTGCCAGTACCCCGGGAGGGGGCCTTTTTGGCTACACCTTC.

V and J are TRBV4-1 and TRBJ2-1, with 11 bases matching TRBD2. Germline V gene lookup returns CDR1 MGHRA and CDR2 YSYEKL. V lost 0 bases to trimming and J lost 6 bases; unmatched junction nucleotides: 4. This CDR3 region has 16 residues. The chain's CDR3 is CASSQELAGVFNEQFF. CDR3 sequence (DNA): TGCGCCAGCAGCCAAGAACTAGCGGGGGTGTTCAATGAGCAGTTCTTC.

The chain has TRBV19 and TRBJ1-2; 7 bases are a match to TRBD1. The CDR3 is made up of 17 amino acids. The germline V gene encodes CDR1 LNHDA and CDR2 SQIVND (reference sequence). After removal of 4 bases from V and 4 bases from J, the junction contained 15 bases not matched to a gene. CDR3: CASSRQLSTGAGYGYTF. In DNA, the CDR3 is TGTGCCAGTAGTAGGCAGCTTTCAACAGGGGCGGGCTATGGCTACACCTTC.

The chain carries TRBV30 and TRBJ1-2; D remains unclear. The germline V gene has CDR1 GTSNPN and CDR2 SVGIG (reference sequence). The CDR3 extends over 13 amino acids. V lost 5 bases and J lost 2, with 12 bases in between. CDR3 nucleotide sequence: TGTGCCTGGCGGACCCCACCAAACTATGGCTACACCTTC. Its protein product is CAWRTPPNYGYTF.

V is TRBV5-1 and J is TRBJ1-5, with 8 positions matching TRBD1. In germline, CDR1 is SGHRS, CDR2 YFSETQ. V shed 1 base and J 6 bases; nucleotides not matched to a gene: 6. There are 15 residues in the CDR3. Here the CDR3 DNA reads TGCGCCAGCAGCTTGACAGGGGGTCGGGGTCAGCCCCAGCATTTT. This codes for CASSLTGGRGQPQHF.

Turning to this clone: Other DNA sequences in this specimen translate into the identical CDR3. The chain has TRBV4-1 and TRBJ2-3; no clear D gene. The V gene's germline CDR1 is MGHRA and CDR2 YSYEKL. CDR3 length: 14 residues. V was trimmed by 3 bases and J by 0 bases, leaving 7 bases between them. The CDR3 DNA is TGCGCCAGCAGCCAGACGACTAGCACAGATACGCAGTATTTT. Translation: CASSQTTSTDTQYF.

The DNA of the CDR3 is TGTGCCAGCAGCTTTGACAGGGACACTGAAGCTTTCTTT. Its translation: CASSFDRDTEAFF. The chain couples TRBV5-4 to TRBJ1-1; the match to TRBD1 covers 7 bases. The length of the CDR3 is 13 residues. CDR1 and CDR2 from the germline V gene are SGHNT and YYREEE (reference sequence). V trimming: 2 bases; J trimming: 3 bases; junction bases outside the gene matches: 1.

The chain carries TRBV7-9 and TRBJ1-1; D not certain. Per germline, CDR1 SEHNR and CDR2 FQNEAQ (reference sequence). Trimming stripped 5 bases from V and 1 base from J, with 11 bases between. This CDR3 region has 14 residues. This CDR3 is CASSTGPKNTEAFF. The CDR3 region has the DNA TGTGCCAGCAGCACCGGACCGAAGAACACTGAAGCTTTCTTT.

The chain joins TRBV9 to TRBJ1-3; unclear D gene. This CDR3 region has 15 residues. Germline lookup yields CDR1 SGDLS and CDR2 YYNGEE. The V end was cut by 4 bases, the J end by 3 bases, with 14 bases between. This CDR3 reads CASSPPGQGGNTIYF. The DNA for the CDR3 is TGTGCCAGCAGCCCTCCCGGCCAAGGTGGAAACACCATATATTTT.

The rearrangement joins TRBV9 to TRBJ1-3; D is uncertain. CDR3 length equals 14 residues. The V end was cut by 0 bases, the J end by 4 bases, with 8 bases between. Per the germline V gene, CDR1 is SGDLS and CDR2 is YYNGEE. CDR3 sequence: CASSVGGYGNTIYF. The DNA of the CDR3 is TGTGCCAGCAGCGTAGGGGGTTACGGAAACACCATATATTTT.

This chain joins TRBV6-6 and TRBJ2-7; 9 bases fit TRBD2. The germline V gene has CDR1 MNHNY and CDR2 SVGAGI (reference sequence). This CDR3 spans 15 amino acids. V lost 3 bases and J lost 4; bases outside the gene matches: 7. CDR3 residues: CASSYPTSGAYEQYF. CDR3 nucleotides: TGTGCCAGCAGTTATCCGACTAGCGGTGCGTACGAGCAGTACTTC.

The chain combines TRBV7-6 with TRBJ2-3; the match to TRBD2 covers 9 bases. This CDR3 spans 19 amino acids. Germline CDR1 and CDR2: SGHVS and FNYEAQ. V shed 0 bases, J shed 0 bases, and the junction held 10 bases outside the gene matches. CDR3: CASSLAVLAGALSTDTQYF. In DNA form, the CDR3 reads TGTGCCAGCAGCTTAGCAGTATTAGCGGGGGCCCTTAGCACAGATACGCAGTATTTT.

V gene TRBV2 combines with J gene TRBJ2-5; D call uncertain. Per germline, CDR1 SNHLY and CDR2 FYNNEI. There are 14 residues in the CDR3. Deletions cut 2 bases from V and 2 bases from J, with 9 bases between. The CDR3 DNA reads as TGTGCCAGCAGTGAACGGGCTATTCAAGAGACCCAGTACTTC. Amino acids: CASSERAIQETQYF.

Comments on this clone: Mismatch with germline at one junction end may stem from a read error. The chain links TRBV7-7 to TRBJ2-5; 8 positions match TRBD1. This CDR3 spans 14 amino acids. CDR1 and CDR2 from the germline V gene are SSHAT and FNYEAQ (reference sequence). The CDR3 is CASSPTGGIETQYF. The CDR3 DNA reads TGTGCTAGCAGCCCTACAGGGGGAATAGAGACCCAGTACTTC. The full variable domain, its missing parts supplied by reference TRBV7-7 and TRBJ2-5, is GAGVSQSPRYKVTKRGQDVTLRCDPISSHATLYWYQQALGQGPEFLTYFNYEAQPDKSGLPSDRFSAERPEGSISTLTIQRTEQRDSAMYRCASSPTGGIETQYFGPGTRLLVL.

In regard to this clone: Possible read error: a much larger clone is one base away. The CDR3 bases are TGTGCCAGCAGCTTAGAAGGGAAAACTGAAGCTTTCTTT. Its protein product is CASSLEGKTEAFF. The chain joins TRBV11-2 to TRBJ1-1; D gene uncertain. The CDR3 runs 13 residues. V was trimmed by 0 bases and J by 5 bases, leaving 7 bases between them. Germline V lookup: CDR1 SGHAT, CDR2 FQNNGV.

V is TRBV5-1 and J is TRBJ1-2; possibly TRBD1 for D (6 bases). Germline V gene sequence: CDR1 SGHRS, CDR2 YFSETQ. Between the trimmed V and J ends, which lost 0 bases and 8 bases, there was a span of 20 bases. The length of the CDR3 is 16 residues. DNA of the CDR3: TGCGCCAGCAGCTTGGAGGCAGGGGATGAACTTATAGGCTACACCTTC. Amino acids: CASSLEAGDELIGYTF.

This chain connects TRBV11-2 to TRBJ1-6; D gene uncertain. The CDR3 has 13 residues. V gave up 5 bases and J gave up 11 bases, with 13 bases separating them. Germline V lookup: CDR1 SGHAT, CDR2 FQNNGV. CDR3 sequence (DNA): TGTGCCAGCAGCCCAGCGGCCCGGCCACCCCTCCACTTT. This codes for CASSPAARPPLHF.

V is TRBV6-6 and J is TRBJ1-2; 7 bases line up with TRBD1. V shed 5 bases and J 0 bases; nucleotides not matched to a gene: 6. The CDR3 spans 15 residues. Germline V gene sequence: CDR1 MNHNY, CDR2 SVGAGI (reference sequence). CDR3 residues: CASSPRQGANYGYTF. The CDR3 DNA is TGTGCCAGCAGTCCTCGGCAGGGGGCTAACTATGGCTACACCTTC.